Listed below are T cell receptor beta chains from one sample, sequenced in a study of OX40 agonist ivuxolimab in advanced cancers. Libraries were prepared by immunoSEQ multiplex PCR; TCRdb keeps only in-frame clonotypes and omits some of them. Of 55,000 to 70,000 clones listed, 86% are singletons. The starting material was CD4+ or CD8+ T cells sorted from blood, obtained in a trial of the OX40 agonist ivuxolimab. Receptors originate from an adult with an advanced solid tumor such as melanoma, head and neck, liver or kidney cancer. Both conserved end residues are part of each CDR3. A D gene is named only where the DNA matches it firmly. Clone size appears in some rows only: once, few, many, or a class for an expanded clone.

V gene	D gene	CDR3 length	clone size	J gene	CDR3 protein	CDR3 DNA
TRBV19	-	15	-	TRBJ2-7	CASSIGQGGGYEQYF	TGTGCCAGTAGTATAGGGCAGGGAGGAGGCTACGAGCAGTACTTC
TRBV2	-	11	-	TRBJ2-1	CASGRSNEQFF	TGTGCCAGCGGCCGATCCAATGAGCAGTTCTTC
TRBV6-5	TRBD2	15	few	TRBJ2-7	CASSRLASALYEQYF	TGTGCCAGCAGCCGACTAGCGTCCGCCCTCTACGAGCAGTACTTC
TRBV7-8	-	15	once	TRBJ2-7	CASSLETLSSYEQYF	TGTGCCAGCAGCTTAGAGACACTTAGCTCCTACGAGCAGTACTTC
TRBV28	-	14	few	TRBJ1-5	CASTLSYSNQPQHF	TGTGCCAGCACCTTGTCCTATAGCAATCAGCCCCAGCATTTT
TRBV12-5	-	13	-	TRBJ2-7	CASGLNPSYEQYF	TGTGCTAGTGGTTTGAACCCCAGCTACGAGCAGTACTTC
TRBV18	TRBD1	17	few	TRBJ2-5	CASSPYPGTGYQETQYF	TGTGCCAGCTCACCCTATCCCGGGACAGGGTACCAAGAGACCCAGTACTTC
TRBV7-6	-	12	once	TRBJ2-3	CASSGGRNTQYF	TGTGCCAGCAGCGGGGGGCGGAATACGCAGTATTTT
TRBV5-1	TRBD1	17	-	TRBJ1-3	CASSLAPQGRSGNTIYF	TGCGCCAGCAGCTTGGCACCACAGGGGAGGTCGGGAAACACCATATATTTT
TRBV18	TRBD2	15	-	TRBJ2-1	CASSPPAGGRHEQFF	TGTGCCAGCTCACCACCGGCGGGGGGGCGGCATGAGCAGTTCTTC
TRBV11-2	-	13	-	TRBJ1-2	CASSFPLKPGYTF	TGTGCCAGCAGCTTCCCCCTTAAGCCTGGCTACACCTTC
TRBV7-2	-	18	-	TRBJ1-2	CASSLQPPGPSGIYGYTF	TGTGCCAGCAGCTTACAACCCCCGGGTCCCTCCGGAATATATGGCTACACCTTC
TRBV18	TRBD1	15	-	TRBJ1-4	CASSPAATGNEKLFF	TGTGCCAGCTCTCCAGCGGCGACAGGGAATGAAAAACTGTTTTTT
TRBV6-6	-	11	medium-sized	TRBJ1-2	CASSYGNGYTF	TGTGCCAGCAGTTACGGCAATGGCTACACCTTC
TRBV5-4	TRBD1	13	-	TRBJ1-2	CASSVTGAYGYTF	TGTGCCAGCAGCGTGACAGGGGCCTATGGCTACACCTTC
TRBV9	TRBD1	15	-	TRBJ1-2	CASSPGTGSNYGYTF	TGTGCCAGCAGCCCTGGGACAGGAAGTAACTATGGCTACACCTTC
TRBV9	-	15	-	TRBJ1-2	CASSALGPFGLGYTF	TGTGCCAGCAGCGCCTTGGGTCCATTTGGCCTGGGCTACACCTTC
TRBV5-4	-	14	-	TRBJ2-7	CASTLNGGSYEQYF	TGTGCCAGCACCCTAAACGGTGGCTCCTACGAGCAGTACTTC
TRBV18	-	15	-	TRBJ1-3	CASSPPGTAGNTIYF	TGTGCCAGCTCACCTCCCGGGACGGCTGGAAACACCATATATTTT
TRBV2	TRBD1	14	once	TRBJ2-5	CASSYLQGAKTQYF	TGTGCCAGCAGTTACCTACAGGGGGCGAAGACCCAGTACTTC
TRBV18	TRBD1	13	-	TRBJ1-4	CASAADRAEKLFF	TGTGCCAGCGCCGCAGACAGGGCTGAAAAACTGTTTTTT
TRBV19	-	15	-	TRBJ1-5	CASSIVRISNQPQHF	TGTGCCAGTAGTATAGTCAGAATTAGCAATCAGCCCCAGCATTTT
TRBV27	TRBD1	14	-	TRBJ1-1	CASTPGTGVTEAFF	TGTGCCAGCACCCCCGGGACAGGGGTGACTGAAGCTTTCTTT
TRBV7-9	TRBD2	16	-	TRBJ2-1	CASSLTGLARGDEQFF	TGTGCCAGCAGCTTAACCGGACTAGCGAGGGGGGATGAGCAGTTCTTC
TRBV7-7	-	15	once	TRBJ2-5	CASSRNRAEGETQYF	TGTGCCAGCAGCCGAAACAGGGCAGAAGGGGAGACCCAGTACTTC
TRBV6-5	-	16	-	TRBJ1-3	CASSYSNSGRGNTIYF	TGTGCCAGCAGTTACTCAAACTCAGGCAGGGGAAACACCATATATTTT
TRBV19	-	15	-	TRBJ1-2	CASSIRRGLPHGYTF	TGTGCCAGTAGTATAAGGCGCGGGCTGCCACATGGCTACACCTTC
TRBV5-4	-	16	-	TRBJ2-7	CASSLGGGTASDEQYF	TGTGCCAGCAGCTTGGGGGGAGGGACAGCCAGTGACGAGCAGTACTTC
TRBV7-9	TRBD2	13	-	TRBJ2-3	CASSFGGADTQYF	TGTGCCAGCAGCTTTGGGGGGGCAGATACGCAGTATTTT
TRBV4-1	-	16	-	TRBJ2-7	CASSQTPGYVYYEQYF	TGCGCCAGCAGCCAAACACCAGGGTATGTGTACTACGAGCAGTACTTC
TRBV19	-	14	-	TRBJ1-1	CASSTVLKDAEAFF	TGTGCCAGTAGTACTGTCTTAAAGGACGCTGAAGCTTTCTTT
TRBV7-6	TRBD1	15	-	TRBJ1-3	CASSWSRGPGNTIYF	TGTGCCAGCAGCTGGTCCAGGGGGCCCGGAAACACCATATATTTT
TRBV7-9	TRBD1	16	-	TRBJ2-3	CASSPRRTGPTDTQYF	TGTGCCAGCAGCCCCCGCCGGACAGGGCCCACAGATACGCAGTATTTT
TRBV5-1	-	14	-	TRBJ2-5	CASSSLPLGETQYF	TGCGCCAGCAGCTCCCTTCCGCTGGGGGAGACCCAGTACTTC
TRBV4-1	-	15	-	TRBJ1-2	CASSQGRGTNYGYTF	TGCGCCAGCAGCCAAGGTCGGGGAACAAACTATGGCTACACCTTC
TRBV5-1	-	16	-	TRBJ2-1	CASSLQGGPRGNEQFF	TGCGCCAGCAGCTTGCAGGGGGGCCCTCGAGGGAATGAGCAGTTCTTC
TRBV6-1	-	15	-	TRBJ2-7	CASSEGDQKVYEQYF	TGTGCCAGCAGTGAAGGTGATCAAAAGGTCTACGAGCAGTACTTC
TRBV7-9	-	13	-	TRBJ1-4	CASSFNGGEKLFF	TGTGCCAGCAGCTTCAACGGCGGTGAAAAACTGTTTTTT
TRBV30	-	13	-	TRBJ2-4	CAWRVPGADIQYF	TGTGCCTGGAGAGTCCCAGGGGCCGACATTCAGTACTTC
TRBV5-1	-	13	-	TRBJ1-2	CASSLAGQHGYTF	TGCGCCAGCAGCTTGGCTGGGCAGCATGGCTACACCTTC
TRBV5-1	TRBD1	15	-	TRBJ2-7	CASSSAGTGVYEQYF	TGCGCCAGCAGCTCCGCCGGGACAGGGGTCTACGAGCAGTACTTC
TRBV2	-	13	-	TRBJ2-3	CASSARRVDTQYF	TGTGCCAGCAGTGCCCGGAGGGTCGATACGCAGTATTTT
TRBV5-5	-	18	-	TRBJ2-7	CASSPRLAEGGISYEQYF	TGTGCCAGCAGCCCCCGACTTGCGGAGGGGGGCATCTCCTACGAGCAGTACTTC
TRBV28	-	15	-	TRBJ1-1	CASSSPARASTEAFF	TGTGCCAGCAGTTCCCCCGCCAGGGCCAGCACTGAAGCTTTCTTT
TRBV18	-	14	-	TRBJ1-5	CASSPGNSNQPQHF	TGTGCCAGCTCACCTGGTAATAGCAATCAGCCCCAGCATTTT